A single sample gave rise to the 32 T cell receptor beta chains below, sequenced in a study of blood T cells in healthy people across ages. The second PCR ran about 6 to 12 cycles with a sample-barcoded 5' primer and J-beta primers. From the 5' RACE reads, TCRdb called clonotypes with MiXCR, one entry per CDR3 protein. This sample has roughly 1,800,000 distinct CDR3 sequences, with about 50% found just once. The sample comprised blood. Receptors originate from a woman aged 40 to 50 in good health.

This clonotype came up a few times. The chain's CDR3 is CASLTGANVLTF. The CDR3 bases are TGTGCCAGCCTTACAGGGGCCAACGTCCTGACTTTC. The chain employs TRBV27 and TRBJ2-6; D remains ambiguous. In germline, CDR1 is MNHEY, CDR2 SMNVEV (reference sequence). Deletions cut 8 bases from V and 4 bases from J, with 6 bases between. The CDR3 sequence is 12 residues long. Based on the CDR3 plus reference TRBV27 and TRBJ2-6, the full variable domain is EAQVTQNPRYLITVTGKKLTVTCSQNMNHEYMSWYRQDPGLGLRQIYYSMNVEVTDKGDVPEGYKVSRKEKRNFPLILESPSPNQTSLYFCASLTGANVLTFGAGSRLTVL.

This clonotype has more than one count but fewer than ten. This chain connects TRBV12-3 or TRBV12-4 to TRBJ2-3; D might be TRBD1 (5 bases). This CDR3 contains 15 residues. V was cut by 1 base and J by 1 base, with 9 bases left in between. DNA of the CDR3: TGTGCCAGCAGTTTAGACAGGAGAGGCACAGATACGCAGTATTTT. It codes for CASSLDRRGTDTQYF.

The chain has TRBV7-2 and TRBJ2-3, with D possibly TRBD2 on 6 matching bases. Trimming took 6 bases from V and 1 from J, leaving 17 bases between them. The CDR3 runs 16 residues. CDR1 is SGHTA, CDR2 FQGNSA, per germline. The CDR3 protein is CASRRSWGVGTDTQYF. The CDR3 region has the DNA TGTGCCAGCAGAAGGTCTTGGGGGGTCGGCACAGATACGCAGTATTTT.

The rearrangement links TRBV20-1 to TRBJ1-2; D gene ambiguous. The CDR3 is made up of 13 amino acids. Germline CDR1 and CDR2: DFQATT and SNEGSKA (reference sequence). Trimming cost V 0 bases and J 12 bases, with 17 bases left between them. The chain's CDR3 is CSARDFSGLGHTF. CDR3 in DNA: TGCAGTGCTAGAGATTTTAGTGGTCTCGGCCACACCTTC.

The chain's CDR3 is CASSSEPRGTQYF. For the CDR3, the DNA is TGCGCCAGCAGCTCAGAGCCGCGGGGGACCCAGTACTTC. The chain uses TRBV5-1 and TRBJ2-5, with D possibly matching TRBD2 (6 bases). In germline, CDR1 is SGHRS, CDR2 YFSETQ. V was clipped by 3 bases and J by 7 bases, with 13 bases between them. The CDR3 sequence is 13 residues long.

The chain couples TRBV18 to TRBJ2-6, with 7 bases identical to TRBD1. V trimming: 3 bases; J trimming: 0 bases; junction bases outside the gene matches: 5. CDR1 and CDR2 (germline): KGHSH, LQKENI. The CDR3 length is 17 residues. CDR3 in amino acids: CASSPLGTASGANVLTF. The CDR3 DNA is TGTGCCAGCTCACCCCTAGGGACAGCCTCTGGGGCCAACGTCCTGACTTTC.

The chain couples TRBV9 to TRBJ1-6, with D tentatively TRBD1 (6 bases). Germline assignment: CDR1 SGDLS and CDR2 YYNGEE. This CDR3 region has 14 residues. V was clipped by 3 bases and J by 5 bases, with 9 bases between them. CDR3 in DNA: TGTGCCAGCAGCGACAGGGTTAATAATTCACCCCTCCACTTT. Amino acid sequence: CASSDRVNNSPLHF.

This clonotype was found a few times. This chain connects TRBV12-3 or TRBV12-4 to TRBJ2-3, with 11 bases matching TRBD2. Trimming at V came to 8 bases and at J to 5 bases, leaving 6 bases not matched to a gene. This CDR3 region has 14 residues. This chain's CDR3 is CASGLAGGRDTQYF. The CDR3 coding sequence is TGTGCCAGCGGGTTAGCGGGGGGGCGAGATACGCAGTATTTT.

This clonotype came up a few times. The chain links TRBV6-5 to TRBJ2-1; D is perhaps TRBD1 (6 bases). Trimming stripped 7 bases from V and 7 bases from J, with 11 bases between. This CDR3 has 12 residues. Germline CDR1 reads MNHEY; CDR2 reads SVGAGI. CDR3 sequence: CASKTQGNEQFF. The CDR3 bases are TGTGCCAGCAAAACACAGGGAAATGAGCAGTTCTTC.

This chain connects TRBV28 to TRBJ1-1; TRBD1 is a possible D gene (5 bases). Per germline, CDR1 MDHEN and CDR2 SYDVKM. V shed 4 bases and J shed 5 bases, with 17 bases lying between them. The CDR3 length is 15 residues. The CDR3 here is CASSSGAGGVTEAFF. The CDR3 DNA follows: TGTGCCAGCAGTTCTGGGGCGGGGGGGGTAACTGAAGCTTTCTTT.

This clonotype was recorded once. The conserved phenylalanine or tryptophan normally closing the CDR3 is absent here, so this likely arose from a read error. The V and J genes are TRBV4-3 and TRBJ2-1; 12 bases agree with TRBD2. Germline V gene lookup returns CDR1 LGHNA and CDR2 YSLEER. Unmatched junction bases numbered 4, after V lost 1 base and J lost 3 bases. The length of the CDR3 is 17 residues. The CDR3 DNA sequence: TGCGCCAGCAGCCAAGGAACTAGCGGGGGGTTCTACAATGAGCAGTTCTAC. It is translated as CASSQGTSGGFYNEQFY.

This clonotype was counted once. The genes are TRBV7-8 and TRBJ2-5, with D possibly being TRBD2 (6 bases). CDR1 is SGHVS, CDR2 FQNEAQ, per germline. CDR3 size: 14 residues. CDR3 bases: TGTGCGTCCCAAGATGGTATCGGGAGAGAGACCCAGTACTTC. This gives the protein CASQDGIGRETQYF.

The chain carries TRBV7-8 and TRBJ1-6, with D unclear. CDR3 length: 16 residues. CDR1 is SGHVS, CDR2 FQNEAQ, per germline. V was clipped by 5 bases and J by 7 bases, with 18 bases between them. In DNA form, the CDR3 reads TGTGCCAGCAGCCTTTTTATGAATTTGGGGAATTCACCCCTCCACTTT. Protein: CASSLFMNLGNSPLHF. Supplemented by reference TRBV7-8 and TRBJ1-6, the full variable domain reads GAGVSQSPRYKVAKRGQDVALRCDPISGHVSLFWYQQALGQGPEFLTYFQNEAQLDKSGLPSDRFFAERPEGSVSTLKIQRTQQEDSAVYLCASSLFMNLGNSPLHFGNGTRLTVT.

The CDR3 sequence is CASSDGTSGDERYF. DNA for the CDR3: TGCGCCAGCAGTGATGGGACTTCGGGAGACGAGCGGTACTTC. The chain carries TRBV10-1 and TRBJ2-4, with D possibly being TRBD2 (6 bases). The germline gives CDR1 WNHNN, CDR2 SYGVQD (reference sequence). CDR3 size: 14 residues. Trimming shortened V by 3 bases and J by 15 bases, and 21 bases separated the two germline ends.

J is TRBJ1-4 and V is TRBV27; D remains ambiguous. CDR3 length: 15 amino acids. Germline CDR1 reads MNHEY; CDR2 reads SMNVEV (reference sequence). V shed 6 bases and J shed 0 bases, with 11 bases lying between them. In DNA form, the CDR3 reads TGTGCCAGCAGGCCGGCGTACACAACTAATGAAAAACTGTTTTTT. Protein product: CASRPAYTTNEKLFF. The complete variable domain, with remaining parts taken from reference TRBV27 and TRBJ1-4, reads EAQVTQNPRYLITVTGKKLTVTCSQNMNHEYMSWYRQDPGLGLRQIYYSMNVEVTDKGDVPEGYKVSRKEKRNFPLILESPSPNQTSLYFCASRPAYTTNEKLFFGSGTQLSVL.

This chain uses TRBV20-1 with TRBJ1-1; no firm D call. The V end was cut by 6 bases, the J end by 1 base, with 6 bases between. In germline, CDR1 is DFQATT, CDR2 SNEGSKA (reference sequence). CDR3 length: 11 amino acids. For the CDR3, the DNA is TGCAGTGCCTCCCCGAACACTGAAGCTTTCTTT. It encodes CSASPNTEAFF.

This clonotype was picked up a small number of times. The V and J genes are TRBV10-3 and TRBJ2-3; D is perhaps TRBD2 (6 bases). The germline V and J ends were trimmed by 2 bases and 2 bases, with 14 bases remaining between them. Germline loops: CDR1 ENHRY, CDR2 SYGVKD. The CDR3 consists of 16 residues. CDR3 DNA: TGTGCCATCAGTGAGCCCGGGAGCTCTCCCACAGATACGCAGTATTTT. Its protein is CAISEPGSSPTDTQYF.

In its sample, this clonotype was seen a few times. The chain uses TRBV5-6 and TRBJ2-7, with D maybe TRBD1 (7 bases). The germline V and J ends were trimmed by 1 base and 1 base, with 15 bases remaining between them. This CDR3 comprises 16 residues. CDR1 SGHDT and CDR2 YYEEEE come from the germline V gene. CDR3 sequence reads: CASSLTGVSGSYEQYF. CDR3 DNA: TGTGCCAGCAGCTTGACAGGGGTTAGCGGATCCTACGAGCAGTACTTC.

In its sample, this clonotype was seen a few times. This chain links TRBV15 with TRBJ2-4; 8 bases align to TRBD1. Germline CDR1 and CDR2: LNHNV and YYDKDF (reference sequence). Unmatched junction bases numbered 8, after V lost 0 bases and J lost 1 base. This CDR3 spans 18 amino acids. The CDR3 nucleotides are TGTGCCACCAGCAGAGATCGACAGGGGAGTGCGGCCAAAAACATTCAGTACTTC. It encodes CATSRDRQGSAAKNIQYF.

This clonotype occurred a few times. The chain joins TRBV29-1 to TRBJ2-1; 7 bases are a match to TRBD2. Germline-derived CDR1 and CDR2 are SQVTM and ANQGSEA. Germline trimming cut 4 bases from V and 4 bases from J; bases unmatched to any gene: 7. The length of the CDR3 is 14 residues. The CDR3 coding sequence is TGCAGCGTTGGTAGACTAGCACAGTACAATGAGCAGTTCTTC. Translated, it gives CSVGRLAQYNEQFF.

J is TRBJ2-3 and V is TRBV12-3 or TRBV12-4; TRBD1 might be the D (5 bases). Trimming pared 7 bases from V and 2 bases from J, leaving 19 bases between. The CDR3 length is 16 residues. The CDR3 loop reads CASTTLAQGPTDTQYF. The CDR3, as DNA: TGTGCCAGCACCACACTCGCCCAGGGCCCCACAGATACGCAGTATTTT.

The table lists this clonotype with a few counts. V gene TRBV6-2 or TRBV6-3 combines with J gene TRBJ2-5, with 7 bases aligning to TRBD1. V trimming: 7 bases; J trimming: 1 base; junction bases outside the gene matches: 12. In germline, CDR1 is MNHEY, CDR2 SVGEGT. The CDR3 spans 16 residues. The CDR3 protein is CASTFRYRGVQETQYF. CDR3 in DNA: TGTGCCAGCACCTTCCGGTACAGGGGCGTCCAAGAGACCCAGTACTTC.

The gene calls are TRBV7-2 and TRBJ1-2; D remains ambiguous. CDR3 length: 15 residues. Germline CDR1 reads SGHTA; CDR2 reads FQGNSA. The V end was cut by 6 bases, the J end by 10 bases, with 24 bases between. The CDR3 DNA is TGTGCCAGCAGTTTGATATTGGGCGAGGTGCATGACTACACCTTC. Translated, it gives CASSLILGEVHDYTF.

The chain couples TRBV7-2 to TRBJ2-2; possible D gene TRBD1, 6 bases. Germline CDR1 is SGHTA and CDR2 is FQGNSA. This CDR3 has 16 amino acids. Trimming pared 5 bases from V and 4 bases from J, leaving 17 bases between. CDR3 DNA: TGTGCCAGCAGCCCGACAGGTCTTGGTGGCACCGGGGAGCTGTTTTTT. It yields the protein CASSPTGLGGTGELFF.

V usage is TRBV19 and J usage is TRBJ2-3; 7 bases line up with TRBD1. The germline V gene has CDR1 LNHDA and CDR2 SQIVND (reference sequence). The CDR3 has 14 residues. The V and J ends lost 9 bases and 2 bases, in that order; junction bases with no gene match: 8. In nucleotides, the CDR3 is TGTGCCAGCGCCCCGACAGGGAACACAGATACGCAGTATTTT. Its protein product is CASAPTGNTDTQYF.

This clonotype was seen ten or more times. The CDR3 nucleotides read TGTGCCAGCAGCGGAGGACTGCCCTGGGAAAGTTCCGAGCAGTACTTC. Its protein product is CASSGGLPWESSEQYF. This chain joins TRBV7-2 and TRBJ2-7; TRBD2 might be the D (5 bases). The CDR3 runs 16 residues. V dropped 5 bases and J dropped 6 bases, with 23 bases sitting between them. Germline V gene data show CDR1 as SGHTA and CDR2 as FQGNSA.

The gene calls are TRBV6-2 or TRBV6-3 and TRBJ1-1, with D perhaps TRBD1 (5 bases). Trimming removed 0 bases at V and 2 bases at J, with 10 bases between. Per the germline V gene, CDR1 is MNHEY and CDR2 is SVGEGT. The CDR3 is made up of 15 amino acids. The CDR3 spells CASSYSPRDNTEAFF. DNA for the CDR3: TGTGCCAGCAGTTACTCACCCAGGGACAACACTGAAGCTTTCTTT.

The V call is TRBV6-5, the J call TRBJ1-5; TRBD1 matches 8 bases. CDR3 length: 18 amino acids. Germline V gene data show CDR1 as MNHEY and CDR2 as SVGAGI. J gave up 2 bases and V 0 bases, and 9 bases lay outside the gene matches. The CDR3 nucleotides are TGTGCCAGCAGTTACTCTAGGACAGGGACGAAAGGCAATCAGCCCCAGCATTTT. Protein product: CASSYSRTGTKGNQPQHF.

V gene TRBV2 combines with J gene TRBJ2-5; 8 bases line up with TRBD2. J lost 11 bases, V lost 5 bases, and 13 bases had no gene match. The germline V gene has CDR1 SNHLY and CDR2 FYNNEI. The CDR3 is 14 residues long. CDR3 loop: CASSNGGAFSEQYF. The CDR3 DNA follows: TGTGCCAGCAGTAACGGGGGGGCCTTCAGTGAGCAGTACTTC.

The sample holds a few counts of this clonotype. The chain uses TRBV25-1 and TRBJ2-7; 9 nucleotides line up with TRBD1. CDR3 length equals 14 residues. CDR1 is MGHDK and CDR2 is SYGVNS in the germline V gene. Unmatched junction bases numbered 5, after V lost 8 bases and J lost 0 bases. In nucleotides, the CDR3 is TGTGCCAGCCCTGGGGACAGGGTCTCCTACGAGCAGTACTTC. As protein: CASPGDRVSYEQYF.

This clonotype appeared many times. The V gene is TRBV6-5, the J gene TRBJ2-1, with D maybe TRBD2 (6 bases). The germline gives CDR1 MNHEY, CDR2 SVGAGI. Trimming stripped 5 bases from V and 2 bases from J, with 13 bases between. This CDR3 contains 15 residues. The CDR3 here is CASSLGEEAYNEQFF. Here the CDR3 DNA reads TGTGCCAGCAGTCTGGGGGAGGAAGCCTACAATGAGCAGTTCTTC.

The chain joins TRBV6-2 or TRBV6-3 to TRBJ1-1, with D possibly matching TRBD1 (5 bases). CDR1 is MNHEY and CDR2 is SVGEGT in the germline V gene. CDR3 length: 14 amino acids. V gave up 8 bases and J gave up 8 bases, with 21 bases separating them. The DNA of the CDR3 is TGTGCCAGCCGGGATCAGGGTTCCGTTTTCGAAGCTTTCTTT. This encodes CASRDQGSVFEAFF.